The 19 T cell receptor beta chains below were found in one sample sequenced in a study of blood T cell repertoires in COVID-19. The data were produced by immunoSEQ multiplex PCR, yet TCRdb's version contains in-frame clones alone and is incomplete. The sample includes approximately 100,000 clones, 84% of them seen just once. Input material: peripheral blood. The receptors were sampled from a human donor in a cohort sampled during active or convalescent COVID-19.

The chain joins TRBV12-5 to TRBJ1-5, with 8 bases matching TRBD1. V was pared by 5 bases and J by 6 bases, with 6 bases of the junction left unmatched. This CDR3 comprises 14 residues. In germline, CDR1 is LGHNT, CDR2 FRNRAP. In DNA form, the CDR3 reads TGTGCTAGTGGTCATGGGACAGGCGCTCAGCCCCAGCATTTT. This translates into CASGHGTGAQPQHF.

The V gene is TRBV6-2 or TRBV6-3, the J gene TRBJ1-2, with a possible D match to TRBD1 (6 bases). From germline, CDR1 is MNHEY and CDR2 SVGEGT. This CDR3 is 13 amino acids long. V was trimmed by 6 bases and J by 2 bases, leaving 10 bases between them. The CDR3 loop is CASSPDRNYGYTF. The CDR3 DNA sequence: TGTGCCAGCAGCCCTGACAGGAACTATGGCTACACCTTC.

V is TRBV6-5 and J is TRBJ2-1, with TRBD2 matching over 7 bases. The germline CDR1 and CDR2 sequences are MNHEY and SVGAGI. With 6 bases clipped from V and 13 bases from J, the junction kept 15 bases outside the gene matches. The CDR3 spans 14 residues. The DNA for the CDR3 is TGTGCCAGCAGGGGGAGGAGCGGGGAGGCCCCACAGTTCTTC. Its translation: CASRGRSGEAPQFF.

V gene TRBV7-9 combines with J gene TRBJ2-7, with a possible D match to TRBD1 (6 bases). The CDR3 spans 14 residues. V gave up 1 base and J gave up 5 bases, with 12 bases separating them. Germline V lookup: CDR1 SEHNR, CDR2 FQNEAQ (reference sequence). The CDR3 DNA follows: TGTGCCAGCAGCTTAGAAGGGGGTCCACACGAGCAGTACTTC. Its translation: CASSLEGGPHEQYF.

The V and J genes are TRBV7-2 and TRBJ1-4, with D possibly being TRBD1 (5 bases). CDR3 length equals 14 residues. Trimming removed 4 bases from V and 8 bases from J, with 14 bases in between. The V gene's germline CDR1 is SGHTA and CDR2 FQGNSA. The CDR3 DNA reads as TGTGCCAGCAGCTGGGCGGCAGGGAAAGAAAAACTGTTTTTT. Amino acid sequence: CASSWAAGKEKLFF.

The chain links TRBV5-4 to TRBJ1-3; the D is unclear. This CDR3 region has 13 residues. V lost 6 bases and J lost 8, with 15 bases in between. Germline V CDR1 and CDR2: SGHNT, YYREEE (reference sequence). As DNA, the CDR3 is TGTGCCAGCACCAACGTAGAGGCCGACACCATATATTTT. Protein: CASTNVEADTIYF.

This chain links TRBV29-1 with TRBJ2-1; 9 nucleotides line up with TRBD1. Germline V gene data show CDR1 as SQVTM and CDR2 as ANQGSEA. V lost 5 bases to trimming and J lost 8 bases; unmatched junction nucleotides: 22. The CDR3 covers 18 residues. The CDR3 spells CSVFPSRDRATPPYEQFF. The CDR3 bases are TGCAGCGTTTTCCCGTCCCGGGACAGGGCTACCCCTCCCTATGAGCAGTTCTTC.

The chain has TRBV3-1 (or the pseudogene TRBV3-2) and TRBJ2-3; a possible D gene is TRBD2 (5 bases). With 8 bases removed from V and 4 bases from J, the gap between germline ends came to 19 bases. The CDR3 runs 15 residues. Germline CDR1 reads LGHDT; CDR2 reads YNNKEL (reference sequence). CDR3 coding DNA: TGTGCCAGCCGAAAATCGGGATTCTCACCAGATACGCAGTATTTT. It translates to CASRKSGFSPDTQYF.

This clone has a single count. The chain carries TRBV6-5 and TRBJ1-2; D is possibly TRBD1 (6 bases). Trimming removed 4 bases from V and 4 bases from J, with 10 bases in between. Germline loops: CDR1 MNHEY, CDR2 SVGAGI. The CDR3 has 13 amino acids. The DNA of the CDR3 is TGTGCCAGCAGTTGGCAGGGGAGCTATGGCTACACCTTC. Amino acids: CASSWQGSYGYTF.

CDR3 in DNA: TGTGCCAGTGGGTTATCGCGGGGGGGCCCCAATGAGCAGTTCTTC. As protein: CASGLSRGGPNEQFF. This chain connects TRBV11-2 to TRBJ2-1, with 9 bases fitting TRBD2. The junction had 12 bases not matched to a gene; V was cut back by 9 bases and J by 6 bases. The CDR3 has 15 amino acids. In germline, CDR1 is SGHAT, CDR2 FQNNGV.

This chain uses TRBV18 with TRBJ2-5; 9 bases fit TRBD1. Germline trimming cut 5 bases from V and 1 base from J; bases unmatched to any gene: 8. The CDR3 runs to 16 residues. The V gene's germline CDR1 is KGHSH and CDR2 LQKENI. As DNA, the CDR3 is TGTGCCAGCTCATGGGGGACAGGGCCAACCCAAGAGACCCAGTACTTC. This translates into CASSWGTGPTQETQYF.

The chain uses TRBV12-3 or TRBV12-4 and TRBJ2-3; D remains ambiguous. Between the trimmed V and J ends, which lost 6 bases and 2 bases, there was a span of 6 bases. The CDR3 consists of 12 residues. CDR3 coding DNA: TGTGCCAGCAGCCAGGACACAGATACGCAGTATTTT. Its protein product is CASSQDTDTQYF.

This chain links TRBV5-5 with TRBJ2-7; tentative D call: TRBD1 (5 bases). This CDR3 spans 15 amino acids. V gave up 0 bases and J gave up 3 bases, with 13 bases separating them. In germline, CDR1 is SGHKS, CDR2 YYEKEE (reference sequence). CDR3 DNA sequence: TGTGCCAGCAGCTTGGTAGCCCAGGGCAGCTACGAGCAGTACTTC. Encoded protein: CASSLVAQGSYEQYF.

This clone has just one count. The chain links TRBV2 to TRBJ1-6; possibly TRBD1 for D (6 bases). CDR1 and CDR2 from the germline V gene are SNHLY and FYNNEI. V was shortened by 7 bases and J by 6 bases, with 10 bases between the two germline ends. The CDR3 is 13 residues long. The CDR3 loop is CASNDRFNSPLHF. CDR3 bases: TGTGCCAGCAATGACAGGTTTAATTCACCCCTCCACTTT.

This clone has just a few counts. V and J are TRBV18 and TRBJ1-2; D gene uncertain. Trimming left V 1 base short and J 4 bases short, with 7 bases between. This CDR3 spans 13 amino acids. CDR1 is KGHSH, CDR2 LQKENI, per germline. CDR3 sequence: CASSPRASYGYTF. The CDR3 DNA sequence: TGTGCCAGCTCACCACGGGCATCCTATGGCTACACCTTC. Looking up the rest from reference TRBV18 and TRBJ1-2 gives the full variable domain: NAGVMQNPRHLVRRRGQEARLRCSPMKGHSHVYWYRQLPEEGLKFMVYLQKENIIDESGMPKERFSAEFPKEGPSILRIQQVVRGDSAAYFCASSPRASYGYTFGSGTRLTVV.

The chain uses TRBV12-3 or TRBV12-4 and TRBJ1-4, with D unclear. V lost 6 bases and J lost 14, with 13 bases in between. The CDR3 extends over 11 amino acids. The CDR3 DNA sequence: TGTGCCAGCAGCCAGGACTCTGGTCTGTTTTTT. Its protein is CASSQDSGLFF.

V usage is TRBV28 and J usage is TRBJ1-3; D remains ambiguous. V was clipped by 4 bases and J by 9 bases, with 13 bases between them. Germline V gene sequence: CDR1 MDHEN, CDR2 SYDVKM. This CDR3 has 13 amino acids. The CDR3 DNA follows: TGTGCCAGCAGTTCTGATTCTCGGGTCACCATATATTTT. Protein sequence: CASSSDSRVTIYF.

This clone was recorded once. This chain joins TRBV11-3 and TRBJ2-1, with 9 bases aligning to TRBD1. The CDR3 contains 14 residues. CDR1 and CDR2 from the germline V gene are SGHNT and YENEEA. With 5 bases clipped from V and 6 bases from J, the junction kept 5 bases outside the gene matches. The CDR3 region has the DNA TGTGCCAGCAGCCCACGGGACAGGGCCAATGAGCAGTTCTTC. It specifies CASSPRDRANEQFF.

This clone has only a few counts. The chain has TRBV6-2 or TRBV6-3 and TRBJ1-1; D unclear. The CDR3 sequence is 14 residues long. Germline-derived CDR1 and CDR2 are MNHEY and SVGEGT. The ends were cut back, 0 bases at V and 3 bases at J, with 8 bases in the middle. For the CDR3, the DNA is TGTGCCAGCAGTTACTCGAGCGGATACACTGAAGCTTTCTTT. This translates into CASSYSSGYTEAFF.